These 30 T cell receptor beta chains were sequenced from one sample in a study of T cell responses to AZD1222 COVID-19 vaccine. Generated by immunoSEQ multiplex PCR, the TCRdb table keeps only in-frame clones and is missing some. The table includes just under 150,000 clones, roughly 90% detected once. Sequencing used peripheral blood, obtained 28 days after the second AZD1222 dose. The receptors here all came from an adult who received the AZD1222 COVID-19 vaccine.

This clone was seen once. J is TRBJ1-2 and V is TRBV9; TRBD1 matches 9 bases. The ends lost 3 bases at V and 3 bases at J; junction bases unmatched: 3. Germline-derived CDR1 and CDR2 are SGDLS and YYNGEE. The length of the CDR3 is 14 residues. CDR3 coding DNA: TGTGCCAGCAGCGCCGGACAGGGGTACTATGGCTACACCTTC. The encoded protein is CASSAGQGYYGYTF.

The chain has TRBV28 and TRBJ2-7, with unresolved D. V dropped 2 bases and J dropped 3 bases, with 5 bases sitting between them. Germline assignment: CDR1 MDHEN and CDR2 SYDVKM. The CDR3 covers 12 residues. The CDR3 sequence is CASSLIRYEQYF. In nucleotides, the CDR3 is TGTGCCAGCAGTTTAATCCGCTACGAGCAGTACTTC.

This clone was observed a handful of times. The chain carries TRBV11-3 and TRBJ2-7; D might be TRBD1 (5 bases). The V gene lost 0 bases and the J gene lost 0 bases, with 9 bases spanning the gap. Germline-derived CDR1 and CDR2 are SGHNT and YENEEA. The CDR3 extends over 15 amino acids. For the CDR3, the DNA is TGTGCCAGCAGCTTAGAGGGGCCTAGCTCCTACGAGCAGTACTTC. Residues: CASSLEGPSSYEQYF.

The chain carries TRBV9 and TRBJ2-7; D is possibly TRBD2 (5 bases). V was clipped by 1 base and J by 0 bases, with 8 bases between them. The CDR3 totals 14 residues. Looked up from germline, CDR1 is SGDLS and CDR2 is YYNGEE. The CDR3 nucleotides are TGTGCCAGCAGCGTAACGGGGAACTCCTACGAGCAGTACTTC. Amino acids: CASSVTGNSYEQYF.

V is TRBV3-1 (or the pseudogene TRBV3-2) and J is TRBJ2-7; a weak D match, TRBD1 (6 bases). The V gene lost 3 bases and the J gene lost 0 bases, with 6 bases spanning the gap. In germline, CDR1 is LGHDT, CDR2 YNNKEL (reference sequence). The CDR3 totals 13 residues. The CDR3 reads CASSQGASYEQYF. The CDR3 DNA sequence: TGTGCCAGCAGCCAGGGGGCCTCCTACGAGCAGTACTTC.

The gene calls are TRBV19 and TRBJ1-1; D call uncertain. This CDR3 is 16 amino acids long. V dropped 8 bases and J dropped 0 bases, with 19 bases sitting between them. Per the germline V gene, CDR1 is LNHDA and CDR2 is SQIVND (reference sequence). Written as DNA, the CDR3 is TGTGCCAGTTCTATCCCCCGTATGGGGATGAACACTGAAGCTTTCTTT. As protein: CASSIPRMGMNTEAFF.

This clone was detected only a few times. The chain joins TRBV2 to TRBJ2-5; D could derive from TRBD1 or TRBD2 (5 bases each). Trimming removed 6 bases at V and 3 bases at J, with 14 bases between. Germline CDR1 SNHLY, CDR2 FYNNEI. This CDR3 spans 14 amino acids. The CDR3 DNA reads TGTGCCAGCAGGATCGAGGTGGGGGAAGAGACCCAGTACTTC. Its translation is CASRIEVGEETQYF.

The chain carries TRBV6-5 and TRBJ2-1, with 11 bases identical to TRBD2. This CDR3 region has 15 residues. Germline V gene lookup returns CDR1 MNHEY and CDR2 SVGAGI. The V segment lost 7 bases and the J segment 3 bases; nucleotides outside the gene matches: 5. The CDR3 DNA follows: TGTGCCAGCATCGCCGGGACTAGCGGCTACAATGAGCAGTTCTTC. Translated, it gives CASIAGTSGYNEQFF.

V and J are TRBV6-5 and TRBJ1-2, with a tentative D call TRBD1 (6 bases). Germline V lookup: CDR1 MNHEY, CDR2 SVGAGI. Trimming shortened V by 2 bases and J by 12 bases, and 16 bases separated the two germline ends. CDR3 length equals 13 residues. CDR3 DNA: TGTGCCAGCAGTTACCAGGGGCCCAGGGCCAACACCTTC. This sequence encodes CASSYQGPRANTF.

The rearrangement uses TRBV19 and TRBJ2-1, with 8 positions matching TRBD2. The germline CDR1 and CDR2 sequences are LNHDA and SQIVND (reference sequence). Losses at the gene ends were 0 bases for V and 0 bases for J; bases not matched to a gene: 7. CDR3 length: 18 residues. CDR3 DNA sequence: TGTGCCAGTAGTATAGATTCGGGTAGCGGGACCTCCTACAATGAGCAGTTCTTC. Amino acids: CASSIDSGSGTSYNEQFF. The complete variable domain, with remaining parts taken from reference TRBV19 and TRBJ2-1, reads DGGITQSPKYLFRKEGQNVTLSCEQNLNHDAMYWYRQDPGQGLRLIYYSQIVNDFQKGDIAEGYSVSREKKESFPLTVTSAQKNPTAFYLCASSIDSGSGTSYNEQFFGPGTRLTVL.

The J gene is TRBJ2-7, the V gene TRBV5-6; D is ambiguous. The V end was cut by 4 bases, the J end by 3 bases, with 14 bases between. This CDR3 is 14 amino acids long. Germline lookup yields CDR1 SGHDT and CDR2 YYEEEE. DNA of the CDR3: TGTGCCAGCAGCCCCGGCCCAGGAGACTACGAGCAGTACTTC. Translating it yields CASSPGPGDYEQYF.

V usage is TRBV27 and J usage is TRBJ2-7, with 7 bases that match TRBD2. Germline trimming cut 4 bases from V and 0 bases from J; bases unmatched to any gene: 6. CDR3 size: 15 residues. Germline values: CDR1 MNHEY, CDR2 SMNVEV (reference sequence). This chain's CDR3 is CASSWASGRSYEQYF. The CDR3 DNA reads as TGTGCCAGCAGTTGGGCTAGCGGCCGCTCCTACGAGCAGTACTTC.

This chain links TRBV25-1 with TRBJ2-1, with a possible D match to TRBD1 (5 bases). With 5 bases removed from V and 6 bases from J, the gap between germline ends came to 14 bases. From germline, CDR1 is MGHDK and CDR2 SYGVNS. The CDR3 loop spans 14 amino acids. CDR3 DNA: TGTGCCAGCAGTCGAAGGGGAATCGTCAATGAGCAGTTCTTC. Translation gives CASSRRGIVNEQFF.

This clone was observed once. This chain links TRBV4-1 with TRBJ2-7; either TRBD1 or TRBD2 may fit D (5 bases each). This CDR3 is 15 amino acids long. Looked up from germline, CDR1 is MGHRA and CDR2 is YSYEKL. The V end lost 4 bases, the J end lost 3 bases, and 16 bases lay between the germline ends. This CDR3 reads CASSPPPGPNYEQYF. Written as DNA, the CDR3 is TGCGCCAGCAGCCCCCCCCCGGGACCGAACTACGAGCAGTACTTC.

J is TRBJ1-2 and V is TRBV14; the D gene is possibly TRBD1 (5 bases). The CDR3 extends over 16 amino acids. Germline assignment: CDR1 SGHDN and CDR2 FVKESK. Trimming took off 4 bases at V and 3 bases at J, with 18 bases between the two ends. The CDR3 region has the DNA TGTGCCAGCAGCCCTACTGGGGCGAGGATAGACTATGGCTACACCTTC. This codes for CASSPTGARIDYGYTF.

This chain uses TRBV27 with TRBJ1-3; possibly TRBD1 for D (6 bases). V dropped 6 bases and J dropped 0 bases, with 18 bases sitting between them. The CDR3 sequence is 17 residues long. Looked up from germline, CDR1 is MNHEY and CDR2 is SMNVEV (reference sequence). CDR3 region: CASRGGFGVGSGNTIYF. As DNA, the CDR3 is TGTGCCAGCAGAGGGGGTTTTGGGGTCGGCTCTGGAAACACCATATATTTT.

The rearrangement joins TRBV4-3 to TRBJ1-2, with D possibly being TRBD1 (6 bases). Between the trimmed V and J ends, which lost 0 bases and 3 bases, there was a span of 14 bases. CDR3 size: 16 residues. The germline gives CDR1 LGHNA, CDR2 YSLEER. CDR3 protein: CASSQDLGGDDYGYTF. The CDR3 DNA reads as TGCGCCAGCAGCCAAGATCTGGGGGGCGACGACTATGGCTACACCTTC.

The chain is built from TRBV3-1 (or the pseudogene TRBV3-2) and TRBJ1-1; D call uncertain. The CDR3 runs to 17 residues. Trimming took 0 bases from V and 2 from J, leaving 16 bases between them. The V gene's germline CDR1 is LGHDT and CDR2 YNNKEL (reference sequence). The CDR3 here is CASSQDSMRTVNTEAFF. The CDR3 bases are TGTGCCAGCAGCCAAGATTCTATGCGAACAGTAAACACTGAAGCTTTCTTT.

This sequence joins TRBV18 and TRBJ2-7, with 8 positions matching TRBD2. CDR3 length: 15 amino acids. V lost 6 bases and J lost 3; bases outside the gene matches: 10. Germline V gene data show CDR1 as KGHSH and CDR2 as LQKENI. Here the CDR3 DNA reads TGTGCCAGCTCGCCTCTTAGCGGGGACCGCTACGAGCAGTACTTC. Translated, it gives CASSPLSGDRYEQYF. Full variable domain (outside the CDR3, taken from reference TRBV18 and TRBJ2-7): NAGVMQNPRHLVRRRGQEARLRCSPMKGHSHVYWYRQLPEEGLKFMVYLQKENIIDESGMPKERFSAEFPKEGPSILRIQQVVRGDSAAYFCASSPLSGDRYEQYFGPGTRLTVT.

This chain joins TRBV27 and TRBJ2-7; D remains unclear. The CDR3 covers 14 residues. V was cut by 0 bases and J by 2 bases, with 8 bases left in between. Germline CDR1 and CDR2: MNHEY and SMNVEV (reference sequence). The CDR3 sequence is CASSLSTVAYEQYF. The CDR3 nucleotides read TGTGCCAGCAGTTTATCTACAGTCGCCTACGAGCAGTACTTC.

This chain links TRBV5-1 with TRBJ1-5; TRBD1 is a possible D gene (5 bases). The germline V gene has CDR1 SGHRS and CDR2 YFSETQ. The germline V and J ends were trimmed by 3 bases and 6 bases, with 13 bases remaining between them. The CDR3 spans 14 residues. This CDR3 reads CASSSGDESQPQHF. The CDR3 DNA sequence: TGCGCCAGCAGCTCTGGGGACGAGAGTCAGCCCCAGCATTTT.

This clone came up once. CDR3 coding DNA: TGTGCCTGGAGCGGCCTAGCGGGCACAGATACGCAGTATTTT. Residues: CAWSGLAGTDTQYF. The V gene is TRBV30, the J gene TRBJ2-3, with 7 bases that match TRBD2. The CDR3 totals 14 residues. The V gene's germline CDR1 is GTSNPN and CDR2 SVGIG (reference sequence). Unmatched junction bases numbered 4, after V lost 3 bases and J lost 1 base. Full variable domain (rest looked up from reference TRBV30 and TRBJ2-3): SQTIHQWPATLVQPVGSPLSLECTVEGTSNPNLYWYRQAAGRGLQLLFYSVGIGQISSEVPQNLSASRPQDRQFILSSKKLLLSDSGFYLCAWSGLAGTDTQYFGPGTRLTVL.

The rearrangement joins TRBV20-1 to TRBJ1-2, with no clear D. Germline lookup yields CDR1 DFQATT and CDR2 SNEGSKA (reference sequence). The CDR3 consists of 12 residues. Deletions cut 3 bases from V and 4 bases from J, with 9 bases between. In DNA form, the CDR3 reads TGCAGTGCTAGTGACGGCCGCTATGGCTACACCTTC. Translation: CSASDGRYGYTF.

CDR3 bases: TGTGCCAGCAGCTTAGCGTCCCAAAATTCACCCCTCCACTTT. Translating it yields CASSLASQNSPLHF. This rearrangement joins TRBV7-9 to TRBJ1-6; D is ambiguous. The CDR3 is made up of 14 amino acids. The germline V gene has CDR1 SEHNR and CDR2 FQNEAQ (reference sequence). V lost 0 bases, J lost 7 bases, and 7 bases lay in between.

The CDR3 protein is CASSERLAEDYEQYF. Here the CDR3 DNA reads TGTGCCAGCAGCGAAAGACTAGCGGAGGACTACGAGCAGTACTTC. This chain connects TRBV4-2 to TRBJ2-7; TRBD2 matches 9 bases. CDR1 LGHNA and CDR2 YNFKEQ come from the germline V gene. The CDR3 is 15 amino acids. The ends lost 5 bases at V and 3 bases at J; junction bases unmatched: 8.

The chain uses TRBV15 and TRBJ2-5; TRBD2 matches at 8 bases. V lost 3 bases to trimming and J lost 7 bases; unmatched junction nucleotides: 13. CDR1 is LNHNV, CDR2 YYDKDF, per germline (reference sequence). The CDR3 loop spans 16 amino acids. The DNA of the CDR3 is TGTGCCACCAGCAGGTGGGTTGTGGGGACTAGGGGGACCCAGTACTTC. This gives the protein CATSRWVVGTRGTQYF. Together with reference TRBV15 and TRBJ2-5, the CDR3 gives the full variable domain: DAMVIQNPRYQVTQFGKPVTLSCSQTLNHNVMYWYQQKSSQAPKLLFHYYDKDFNNEADTPDNFQSRRPNTSFCFLDIRSPGLGDTAMYLCATSRWVVGTRGTQYFGPGTRLLVL.

The chain uses TRBV2 and TRBJ1-5; 12 nucleotides agree with TRBD1. After removal of 6 bases from V and 7 bases from J, the junction contained 7 bases not matched to a gene. The CDR3 contains 15 residues. The germline CDR1 and CDR2 sequences are SNHLY and FYNNEI. CDR3 sequence: CASRRGQGAGQPQHF. The CDR3 region has the DNA TGTGCCAGCAGGAGGGGACAGGGGGCAGGGCAGCCCCAGCATTTT.

The rearrangement uses TRBV7-2 and TRBJ2-2; D call uncertain. The V gene's germline CDR1 is SGHTA and CDR2 FQGNSA. This CDR3 has 14 residues. The V end was cut by 0 bases, the J end by 4 bases, with 6 bases between. The CDR3 DNA sequence: TGTGCCAGCAGCTTAGCGACAATCACCGGGGAGCTGTTTTTT. The encoded protein is CASSLATITGELFF.

V usage is TRBV28 and J usage is TRBJ2-7; D possibly matches TRBD1 or TRBD2 (5 bases each). This CDR3 has 14 residues. Deletions cut 7 bases from V and 0 bases from J, with 13 bases between. Germline CDR1 and CDR2: MDHEN and SYDVKM. The CDR3 coding sequence is TGTGCCAGCATTGGGACGGTTAGCTCCTACGAGCAGTACTTC. Translating it yields CASIGTVSSYEQYF.

The chain couples TRBV7-9 to TRBJ2-7; D unclear. The CDR3 extends over 15 amino acids. V lost 5 bases to trimming and J lost 3 bases, with 17 bases between them. The V gene's germline CDR1 is SEHNR and CDR2 FQNEAQ (reference sequence). The CDR3 sequence is CASSLTEVLGYEQYF. CDR3 nucleotide sequence: TGTGCCAGCAGCCTTACAGAAGTACTCGGCTACGAGCAGTACTTC.